The subject of this entry is one T cell receptor beta chain. Antigen unknown. Profiling relied on immunoSEQ multiplex PCR, and the TCRdb table lists in-frame clones only, not all of them. The table has around 9,500 clones, about 40% seen once. The mixed lymphocyte reaction cells were cocultured at 37°C for about 6 days. The sample comes from a study of siplizumab effects on memory and regulatory T cells. The V end lost 6 bases, the J end lost 2 bases, and 7 bases lay between the germline ends. This CDR3 has 13 amino acids. Germline loops: CDR1 MNHNS, CDR2 SASEGT. V is TRBV6-1 and J is TRBJ2-2; D is unclear. The specimen sequenced was CFSE-low (dividing) CD4+ T cells sorted from an allogeneic mixed lymphocyte reaction. This clonotype originated in a human donor in good health; the cells came from an allogeneic mixed lymphocyte reaction. The CDR3, as DNA: TGTGCCAGCAGAACACCTAACACCGGGGAGCTGTTTTTT. Translating it yields CASRTPNTGELFF.